This T cell receptor (beta chain) was captured by sequencing in a study of cytomegalovirus exposure and HLA in healthy donors. Regarding this clone: Its cognate antigen is unknown.

With 60 Vbeta and 13 Jbeta primers, the PCR was carried out. Generated by immunoSEQ multiplex PCR, the TCRdb table keeps only in-frame clones and is missing some. The sample holds some 160,000 clones; approximately 84% are singletons and the top ten take 7%. Points from the study as a whole: Immune exposure information available was restricted to CMV serostatus.

The V gene's germline CDR1 is SGDLS and CDR2 YYNGEE. Trimming cost V 0 bases and J 4 bases; bases outside gene matches: 4. The CDR3 totals 15 residues. The chain uses TRBV9 and TRBJ2-3; 8 bases map to TRBD1. Material for sequencing was PBMCs. This TCR derives from a woman between 35 and 50 years old in good health and CMV-seropositive. Written as DNA, the CDR3 is TGTGCCAGCAGCGTAGGGCAGGGGGCCTCAGATACGCAGTATTTT. Translated, it gives CASSVGQGASDTQYF.